The following is a TCR beta chain sequence with its context. No antigen is known for it. These data come from a study of blood T cell dynamics during melanoma immunotherapy. Study as a whole: Patients with metastatic melanoma got pembrolizumab or nivolumab-ipilimumab as first-line care.

Clones were read by immunoSEQ multiplex PCR, and TCRdb kept only the in-frame ones, dropping some. The table lists just under 10,000 clones, 70% to 90% of them singletons, with approximately 30% in the top ten. The CDR3 consists of 14 residues. The V and J ends lost 3 bases and 4 bases respectively, with 10 bases between them. The germline gives CDR1 LGHNA, CDR2 YNFKEQ. Study-wide findings and caveats: Whether repertoire-driving clones were melanoma-specific could not be determined. Unlike progressors, later disease-control patients had W3 repertoires gaining clonality or diversity.

Time point meaning: pre-treatment baseline. At 12 weeks after first infusion, RECIST 1.1 defined response for most patients. The sequence was collected from a human donor with melanoma. The starting material was blood, obtained from a patient treated with checkpoint blockade. The gene calls are TRBV4-2 and TRBJ1-5; D remains unclear. The CDR3 DNA reads as TGTGCCAGCAGCCAGCCCGGGAGAAATCAGCCCCAGCATTTT. As protein: CASSQPGRNQPQHF.